The 27 T cell receptor beta chains below come from one sample, sequenced in a study of PD-1 blockade in classical Hodgkin lymphoma (dated by TCRdb to 2020 to 2022). The sample's time point label, in plain terms: cycle 1 day 1 (C1D1), immediately before nivolumab initiation. Relapse after autologous stem cell transplantation had occurred in all trial patients, and cohorts A, B and C were distinguished by prior brentuximab vedotin exposure. Library preparation was by the immunoSEQ multiplex PCR assay. The clones in this table, taken by TCRdb from immuneACCESS, are in-frame only. Not every clone is retained; where verified, under half of the shortfall comes from an unresolved V gene, and the cause of the rest is unknown. The sample table shows approximately 34,000 clones, and approximately 85% are seen once. Of the sample, around 30% is held by the ten largest clones. The specimen comprised peripheral blood mononuclear cells (PBMCs), sampled at baseline. Source of these receptors: a human donor with classical Hodgkin lymphoma.

The genes are TRBV6-5 and TRBJ2-1; 7 nucleotides line up with TRBD1. CDR1 is MNHEY, CDR2 SVGAGI, per germline. With V trimmed by 4 bases and J by 7 bases, 7 bases remained unmatched. The CDR3 loop spans 14 amino acids. CDR3 region: CASSSPLTGNEQFF. DNA for the CDR3: TGTGCCAGCAGTTCCCCCCTGACAGGGAATGAGCAGTTCTTC.

This sequence joins TRBV7-3 and TRBJ2-3; D may be TRBD2 (7 bases). This CDR3 is built from 16 residues. Trimming cost V 0 bases and J 4 bases, with 14 bases left between them. Germline loops: CDR1 SGHTA, CDR2 FQGTGA. DNA for the CDR3: TGTGCCAGCAGCTTAACCCGACTAGGGGGGGCAGATACGCAGTATTTT. Translation gives CASSLTRLGGADTQYF.

The V call is TRBV2, the J call TRBJ1-1; a weak D match, TRBD1 (5 bases). The CDR3 consists of 14 residues. Germline CDR1 reads SNHLY; CDR2 reads FYNNEI. Trimming removed 6 bases from V and 1 base from J, with 12 bases in between. The CDR3 DNA sequence: TGTGCCAGCAGGAGGGACTTCTCGAACACTGAAGCTTTCTTT. Its protein is CASRRDFSNTEAFF.

The V gene is TRBV5-8, the J gene TRBJ2-2; no clear D gene. Germline CDR1 reads SGHTS; CDR2 reads YDEGEE. V was pared by 6 bases and J by 5 bases, with 11 bases between. This CDR3 is built from 13 residues. This CDR3 reads CASTTQLTGELFF. Written as DNA, the CDR3 is TGTGCCAGCACCACCCAGTTGACCGGGGAGCTGTTTTTT.

The chain joins TRBV9 to TRBJ2-5, with 7 positions matching TRBD2. Trimming removed 3 bases from V and 2 bases from J; junction bases left unmatched: 7. The CDR3 length is 15 residues. The germline V gene encodes CDR1 SGDLS and CDR2 YYNGEE. The CDR3 region is CASSAYGGVQETQYF. In DNA form, the CDR3 reads TGTGCCAGCAGCGCTTATGGGGGGGTACAAGAGACCCAGTACTTC. The full variable domain, rest sourced from reference TRBV9 and TRBJ2-5, is DSGVTQTPKHLITATGQRVTLRCSPRSGDLSVYWYQQSLDQGLQFLIQYYNGEERAKGNILERFSAQQFPDLHSELNLSSLELGDSALYFCASSAYGGVQETQYFGPGTRLLVL.

The genes are TRBV11-3 and TRBJ1-3; D is possibly TRBD1 (6 bases). CDR1 and CDR2 (germline): SGHNT, YENEEA. This CDR3 contains 15 residues. The V and J ends lost 5 bases and 2 bases respectively, with 13 bases between them. The CDR3 loop reads CASSRREGAGNTIYF. The CDR3, as DNA: TGTGCCAGCAGCCGACGTGAGGGGGCTGGAAACACCATATATTTT.

This CDR3 is CASSLVPPSSSYNEQFF. DNA for the CDR3: TGTGCCAGCAGCTTAGTGCCACCCTCCAGCTCCTACAATGAGCAGTTCTTC. The chain has TRBV7-6 and TRBJ2-1; D is ambiguous. Trimming pared 1 base from V and 0 bases from J, leaving 13 bases between. From germline, CDR1 is SGHVS and CDR2 FNYEAQ. This CDR3 contains 17 residues.

This CDR3 reads CASTKPGQGPTEAFF. CDR3 sequence (DNA): TGTGCCAGCACCAAACCGGGACAGGGACCCACTGAAGCTTTCTTT. The chain has TRBV28 and TRBJ1-1; 9 bases are shared with TRBD1. Germline V lookup: CDR1 MDHEN, CDR2 SYDVKM. This CDR3 spans 15 amino acids. J was trimmed by 4 bases and V by 7 bases; bases with no gene match: 10.

The chain joins TRBV10-3 to TRBJ1-6; perhaps TRBD1 as D (5 bases). Trimming stripped 3 bases from V and 6 bases from J, with 12 bases between. Per the germline V gene, CDR1 is ENHRY and CDR2 is SYGVKD. The CDR3 extends over 15 amino acids. Here the CDR3 reads CAISETGDRNSPLHF. The CDR3, as DNA: TGTGCCATCAGTGAAACGGGGGATCGTAATTCACCCCTCCACTTT.

The chain has TRBV4-1 and TRBJ1-2, with a possible D match to TRBD1 (5 bases). The CDR3 totals 14 residues. Trimming left V 4 bases short and J 6 bases short, with 15 bases between. The germline V gene encodes CDR1 MGHRA and CDR2 YSYEKL. The CDR3 loop is CASSLEGVINGYTF. In nucleotides, the CDR3 is TGCGCCAGCAGCCTCGAAGGGGTTATCAATGGCTACACCTTC.

The J gene is TRBJ1-4, the V gene TRBV28; no definite D call. V dropped 5 bases and J dropped 3 bases, with 13 bases sitting between them. CDR1 MDHEN and CDR2 SYDVKM come from the germline V gene. This CDR3 region has 15 residues. CDR3 bases: TGTGCCAGCAGTCTCGGGTTATCGGCTAATGAAAAACTGTTTTTT. The encoded protein is CASSLGLSANEKLFF.

This clone turned up a few times. V usage is TRBV5-5 and J usage is TRBJ2-1; the match to TRBD1 covers 8 bases. CDR1 and CDR2 (germline): SGHKS, YYEKEE (reference sequence). This CDR3 is 15 amino acids long. J lost 6 bases, V lost 4 bases, and 9 bases had no gene match. CDR3 in amino acids: CASSRGQGSSNEQFF. For the CDR3, the DNA is TGTGCCAGCAGCCGCGGACAGGGTTCAAGCAATGAGCAGTTCTTC.

The chain joins TRBV11-1 to TRBJ1-1; no firm D call. Trimming left V 2 bases short and J 5 bases short, with 21 bases between. CDR1 SGHAT and CDR2 FQDESV come from the germline V gene (reference sequence). This CDR3 is 17 amino acids long. Here the CDR3 reads CASSLSRETPVGTEAFF. In DNA, the CDR3 is TGTGCCAGCAGCTTAAGTCGGGAGACTCCAGTAGGGACTGAAGCTTTCTTT.

The gene calls are TRBV28 and TRBJ1-2; a weak D match, TRBD1 (5 bases). This CDR3 contains 14 residues. Germline V gene data show CDR1 as MDHEN and CDR2 as SYDVKM. Trimming took off 2 bases at V and 2 bases at J, with 9 bases between the two ends. The CDR3 DNA is TGTGCCAGCAGTTTACTCCGGGACAACTATGGCTACACCTTC. Its translation is CASSLLRDNYGYTF.

The chain uses TRBV2 and TRBJ1-1, with a tentative D call TRBD1 (6 bases). Trimming removed 5 bases at V and 5 bases at J, with 15 bases between. The germline CDR1 and CDR2 sequences are SNHLY and FYNNEI. The CDR3 sequence is 14 residues long. The CDR3 DNA sequence: TGTGCCAGCAGTCAACTGGACAGTAGGACTGAAGCTTTCTTT. Protein: CASSQLDSRTEAFF.

The chain carries TRBV10-2 and TRBJ1-2; D call uncertain. The CDR3 has 11 residues. V was pared by 10 bases and J by 4 bases, with 10 bases between. Germline values: CDR1 WSHSY, CDR2 SAAADI. CDR3 loop: CATRGIYGYTF. The CDR3 DNA reads as TGCGCCACCCGAGGGATCTATGGCTACACCTTC.

The chain couples TRBV18 to TRBJ1-5; possible D gene TRBD1, 5 bases. CDR1 is KGHSH and CDR2 is LQKENI in the germline V gene. V lost 4 bases, J lost 5 bases, and 9 bases lay in between. The length of the CDR3 is 13 residues. Here the CDR3 reads CASSLGRDQPQHF. For the CDR3, the DNA is TGTGCCAGCTCACTGGGACGGGATCAGCCCCAGCATTTT.

This chain joins TRBV27 and TRBJ1-1; no clear D. CDR3 length: 13 amino acids. CDR1 MNHEY and CDR2 SMNVEV come from the germline V gene (reference sequence). V was trimmed by 3 bases and J by 4 bases, leaving 9 bases between them. The DNA of the CDR3 is TGTGCCAGCAGTTTCTCTTGGGGCACTGAAGCTTTCTTT. It specifies CASSFSWGTEAFF.

The chain has TRBV5-3 and TRBJ2-2; D unclear. TRBV5-3 is flagged as an ORF with uncertain function. Trimming took 4 bases from V and 6 from J, leaving 10 bases between them. This CDR3 has 13 residues. The CDR3 spells CARSHSMAGELFF. For the CDR3, the DNA is TGTGCCAGAAGCCACTCAATGGCCGGGGAGCTGTTTTTT.

The rearrangement joins TRBV5-1 to TRBJ1-5; the D is unclear. V lost 4 bases and J lost 2, with 22 bases in between. CDR3 length: 18 amino acids. Germline values: CDR1 SGHRS, CDR2 YFSETQ. The CDR3, as DNA: TGCGCCAGCAGCCTCAGCCCCACAAACTTCGGGGGCAATCAGCCCCAGCATTTT. It encodes CASSLSPTNFGGNQPQHF.

V gene TRBV7-9 combines with J gene TRBJ2-1, with 9 bases fitting TRBD2. The germline CDR1 and CDR2 sequences are SEHNR and FQNEAQ (reference sequence). V trimming: 5 bases; J trimming: 5 bases; junction bases outside the gene matches: 4. The CDR3 is made up of 14 amino acids. This CDR3 reads CASSASGGHNEQFF. CDR3 DNA: TGTGCCAGCAGCGCAAGCGGGGGGCACAATGAGCAGTTCTTC.

This chain connects TRBV30 to TRBJ1-1; D unresolved. The V gene's germline CDR1 is GTSNPN and CDR2 SVGIG (reference sequence). The CDR3 has 12 residues. The V gene lost 5 bases and the J gene lost 8 bases, with 15 bases spanning the gap. CDR3: CAWAAGPFEAFF. The CDR3 DNA is TGTGCCTGGGCGGCCGGTCCCTTCGAAGCTTTCTTT. Combining the CDR3 with reference TRBV30 and TRBJ1-1 gives the whole variable domain SQTIHQWPATLVQPVGSPLSLECTVEGTSNPNLYWYRQAAGRGLQLLFYSVGIGQISSEVPQNLSASRPQDRQFILSSKKLLLSDSGFYLCAWAAGPFEAFFGQGTRLTVV.

This chain links TRBV4-2 with TRBJ2-1, with 13 nucleotides matching TRBD2. The junction had 7 bases not matched to a gene; V was cut back by 3 bases and J by 8 bases. The germline CDR1 and CDR2 sequences are LGHNA and YNFKEQ. The CDR3 loop spans 16 amino acids. In DNA, the CDR3 is TGTGCCAGCAGCCATGTTACTAGCGGGGGGGCATATGAGCAGTTCTTC. As protein: CASSHVTSGGAYEQFF.

This clone was observed a handful of times. This chain joins TRBV29-1 and TRBJ1-2; D gene unclear. The CDR3 length is 14 residues. The germline gives CDR1 SQVTM, CDR2 ANQGSEA. V gave up 3 bases and J gave up 2 bases, with 13 bases separating them. CDR3 region: CSVDLSDTNYGYTF. Written as DNA, the CDR3 is TGCAGCGTTGATTTATCGGATACCAACTATGGCTACACCTTC.

The CDR3, as DNA: TGTGCCAGCAGCGAGAGATGGGGGACTGAAGCTTTCTTT. Amino acids: CASSERWGTEAFF. This chain joins TRBV9 and TRBJ1-1, with D possibly matching TRBD1 (5 bases). CDR3 length: 13 residues. Per the germline V gene, CDR1 is SGDLS and CDR2 is YYNGEE. V shed 3 bases and J shed 5 bases, with 11 bases lying between them.

By frequency in the sample, this clone is medium-sized (0.01 to 0.1%). CDR3 DNA sequence: TGTGCCAGCAGTCTTAGGAGAAGTGCAACTAATGAAAAACTGTTTTTT. Amino acids: CASSLRRSATNEKLFF. This chain connects TRBV2 to TRBJ1-4, with D unclear. The CDR3 spans 16 residues. Germline assignment: CDR1 SNHLY and CDR2 FYNNEI. V lost 5 bases and J 0 bases, leaving 13 bases between the germline ends.

This chain uses TRBV19 with TRBJ2-2, with no clear D. The germline gives CDR1 LNHDA, CDR2 SQIVND (reference sequence). This CDR3 region has 15 residues. Trimming cost V 3 bases and J 1 base, with 9 bases left between them. The CDR3 spells CASSIPPLNTGELFF. The CDR3 bases are TGTGCCAGTAGTATTCCCCCACTGAACACCGGGGAGCTGTTTTTT.